This T cell receptor beta chain was captured by sequencing in a study of a mutant IDH1 vaccine in newly diagnosed glioma (dated by TCRdb to the early 2020s). Some background on the complete study: Patients received eight vaccinations in weeks 1, 3, 5, 7, 11, 15, 19 and 23, corresponding to visits V03 through V10. In the chemotherapy-containing groups, vaccination started alongside temozolomide cycles, whereas in patients who had radiotherapy alone it started 4-6 weeks after radiotherapy. The roughly 30 treated patients were roughly 60% male and roughly 40% female, with a mean age of about 38 years. Before enrollment, patients had received standard therapy of radiotherapy alone, temozolomide alone, or radiochemotherapy with temozolomide; most received the combination. Peripheral blood was collected at six visits: V03 (baseline), V05, V07, V10, V12 and V13. Longitudinal TCRB deep sequencing was done for 25 to 30 treated patients, wherever samples were available for exploratory analyses. Findings and caveats that apply to the study as a whole: The authors stated that sample limitations prevented analyses of patient blood samples from being reproduced. Pseudoprogression appeared unrelated to alterations in the top peripheral T cell clonotypes detected by TCRB sequencing. PBMC samples for TCRB deep sequencing were selected based on availability. Vaccine-induced immune responses across multiple MHC alleles were detected in approximately 93% of patients.

The label giving this sample's time point can be read as: week 23, last vaccination. Each vaccine dose, consisting of 300 ug of a 20-mer mutant IDH1 peptide in Montanide, was administered subcutaneously with topical imiquimod. Newly diagnosed WHO grade 3 or 4 IDH1-mutant astrocytomas showing loss of nuclear ATRX were present in the donors. The samples were drawn from NOA16, a multicentre, single-arm, open-label phase I trial in Germany that tested a mutant IDH1 peptide vaccine in humans for the first time. Genomic DNA for TCRB sequencing was extracted from EDTA blood using the DNeasy Blood and Tissue Kit. To note about this clone: Which antigen it targets is not known. No qualities accompany the bases; no much larger clone lies one base away.

Library preparation employed the immunoSEQ multiplex PCR assay. The hsTCRB Kit was used according to the manufacturer's protocol to amplify rearranged TCR beta chain sequences. Sequencing of TCRB libraries was carried out on an Illumina MiSeq. Concerning the study's data processing: The kit vendor's proprietary platform handled demultiplexing, trimming and gene mapping. Entries here come from immuneACCESS through TCRdb and include only in-frame sequences with V and J called. Some clones fail to appear in such tables; in the studies checked, an unresolved V gene covers under half of the shortfall, and the cause of the remainder is unknown. The V and J calls and clone size come from that table; D and trimming were worked out from the DNA. The table for this sample lists 20,000 to 25,000 clones; approximately 82% of them were counted only once. The top ten constitute roughly 13% of the sample. The CDR1 and CDR2 encoded by the germline V gene (reference sequence) are MNHEY and SMNVEV. Its CDR3 holds 12 amino acids, cysteine through phenylalanine. Kept here is only the CDR3 DNA, which spans 36 bases and is read in frame from base 1. The junction carries 5 bases between V and J, which are trimmed by 2 bases and 6 bases respectively.

The clonotype comes from a man aged 25-45 years with glioma. The specimen was PBMCs, collected from a glioma patient whose treatment included an IDH1 peptide vaccine. The chain uses TRBV27 and TRBJ1-5; no D gene can be assigned with confidence. The CDR3 protein: CASSLHGQPQHF. The DNA reads as follows: TGTGCCAGCAGTTTACATGGTCAGCCCCAGCATTTT.